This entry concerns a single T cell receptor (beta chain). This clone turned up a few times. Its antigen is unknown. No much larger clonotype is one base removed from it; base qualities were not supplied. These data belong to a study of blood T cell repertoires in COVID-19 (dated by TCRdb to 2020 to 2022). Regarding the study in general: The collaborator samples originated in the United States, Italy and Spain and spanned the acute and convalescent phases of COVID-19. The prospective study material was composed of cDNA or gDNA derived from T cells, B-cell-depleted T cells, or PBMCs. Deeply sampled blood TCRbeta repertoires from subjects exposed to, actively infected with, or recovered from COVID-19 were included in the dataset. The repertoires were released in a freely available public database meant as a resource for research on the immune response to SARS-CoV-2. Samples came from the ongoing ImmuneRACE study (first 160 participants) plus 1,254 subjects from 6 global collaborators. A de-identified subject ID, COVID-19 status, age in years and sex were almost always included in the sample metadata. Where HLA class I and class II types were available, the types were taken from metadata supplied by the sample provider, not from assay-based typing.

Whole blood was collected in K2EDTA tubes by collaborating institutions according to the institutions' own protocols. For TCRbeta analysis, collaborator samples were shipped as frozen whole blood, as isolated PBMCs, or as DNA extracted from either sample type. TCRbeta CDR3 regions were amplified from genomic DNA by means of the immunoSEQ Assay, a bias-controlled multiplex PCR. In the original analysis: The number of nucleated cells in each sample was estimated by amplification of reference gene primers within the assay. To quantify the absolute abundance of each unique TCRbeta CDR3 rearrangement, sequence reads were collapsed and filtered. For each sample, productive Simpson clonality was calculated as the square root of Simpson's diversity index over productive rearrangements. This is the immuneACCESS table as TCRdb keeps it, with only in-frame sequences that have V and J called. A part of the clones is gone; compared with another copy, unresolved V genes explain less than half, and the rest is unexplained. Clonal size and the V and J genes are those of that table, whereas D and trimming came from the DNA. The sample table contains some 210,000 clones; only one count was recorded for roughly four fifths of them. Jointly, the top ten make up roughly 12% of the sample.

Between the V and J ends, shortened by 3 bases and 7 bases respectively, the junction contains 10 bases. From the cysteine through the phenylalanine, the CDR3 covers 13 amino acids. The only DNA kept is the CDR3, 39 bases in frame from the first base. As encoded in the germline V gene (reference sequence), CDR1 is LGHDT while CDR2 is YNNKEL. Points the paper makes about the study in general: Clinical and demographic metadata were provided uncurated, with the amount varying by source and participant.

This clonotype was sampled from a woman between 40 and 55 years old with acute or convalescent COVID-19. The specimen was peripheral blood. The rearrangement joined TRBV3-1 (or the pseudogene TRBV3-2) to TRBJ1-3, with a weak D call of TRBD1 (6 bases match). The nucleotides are TGTGCCAGCAGCCAGGACGACAGGAACACCATATATTTT. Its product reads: CASSQDDRNTIYF.